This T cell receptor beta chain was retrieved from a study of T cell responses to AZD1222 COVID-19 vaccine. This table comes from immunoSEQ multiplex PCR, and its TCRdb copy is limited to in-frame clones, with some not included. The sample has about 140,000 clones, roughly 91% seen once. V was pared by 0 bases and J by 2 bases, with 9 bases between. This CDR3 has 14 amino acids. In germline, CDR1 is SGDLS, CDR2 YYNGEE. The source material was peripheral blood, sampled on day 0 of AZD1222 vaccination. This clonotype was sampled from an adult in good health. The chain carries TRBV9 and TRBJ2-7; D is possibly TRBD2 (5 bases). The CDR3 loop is CASSVGGNPYEQYF. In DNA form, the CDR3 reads TGTGCCAGCAGCGTAGGAGGGAATCCCTACGAGCAGTACTTC.